The 13 T cell receptor beta chains presented below share a single source sample, sequenced in a study of cytomegalovirus exposure and HLA in healthy donors. In the PCR, 60 Vbeta and 13 Jbeta primers were used. Data came from immunoSEQ multiplex PCR; TCRdb stores just in-frame clones and leaves some out. The sample has about 130,000 clones, 65% to 75% seen once. What was sequenced was PBMCs. The origin of the receptors is a man aged 35 to 55 in good health and CMV-seropositive.

Note on this clone: The same CDR3 can be traced to other DNA sequences in this sample. J is TRBJ2-7 and V is TRBV29-1, with 16 bases identical to TRBD2. CDR3 length: 16 amino acids. V trimming: 6 bases; J trimming: 2 bases; junction bases outside the gene matches: 7. Germline-derived CDR1 and CDR2 are SQVTM and ANQGSEA. CDR3 amino acids: CSVAGTSGRAPYEQYF. The CDR3 DNA is TGCAGCGTCGCCGGGACTAGCGGGAGGGCGCCCTACGAGCAGTACTTC.

The rearrangement uses TRBV5-6 and TRBJ2-1; the match to TRBD1 covers 10 bases. The CDR3 consists of 14 residues. The germline CDR1 and CDR2 sequences are SGHDT and YYEEEE. The J segment lost 9 bases and the V segment lost 2 bases, leaving 5 bases of the junction unmatched. The CDR3 region is CASSFDRGLGEQFF. DNA for the CDR3: TGTGCCAGCAGCTTTGACAGGGGGCTTGGTGAGCAGTTCTTC.

The V gene is TRBV5-1, the J gene TRBJ2-1; D is possibly TRBD1 (5 bases). The CDR3 consists of 14 residues. V lost 6 bases to trimming and J lost 1 base, with 11 bases between them. The V gene's germline CDR1 is SGHRS and CDR2 YFSETQ. CDR3 coding DNA: TGCGCCAGCACCCAGGGAAATTCCTACAATGAGCAGTTCTTC. It specifies CASTQGNSYNEQFF. Full variable domain (outside the CDR3, taken from reference TRBV5-1 and TRBJ2-1): KAGVTQTPRYLIKTRGQQVTLSCSPISGHRSVSWYQQTPGQGLQFLFEYFSETQRNKGNFPGRFSGRQFSNSRSEMNVSTLELGDSALYLCASTQGNSYNEQFFGPGTRLTVL.

V usage is TRBV9 and J usage is TRBJ2-2; 8 bases match TRBD2. The CDR3 extends over 16 amino acids. V trimming: 4 bases; J trimming: 2 bases; junction bases outside the gene matches: 7. Germline CDR1 and CDR2: SGDLS and YYNGEE. The CDR3 sequence is CASSPYSGGNTGELFF. The DNA for the CDR3 is TGTGCCAGCAGCCCTTACAGCGGGGGAAACACCGGGGAGCTGTTTTTT.

The J gene is TRBJ1-1, the V gene TRBV10-3, with a tentative D call TRBD1 (6 bases). Germline CDR1 ENHRY, CDR2 SYGVKD. V gave up 9 bases and J gave up 4 bases, with 21 bases separating them. This CDR3 has 15 residues. The CDR3 nucleotides read TGTGCCATAAAATTTGACAGGTCTGGGGGCACTGAAGCTTTCTTT. Residues: CAIKFDRSGGTEAFF.

The rearrangement joins TRBV27 to TRBJ2-1; 9 bases align to TRBD1. This CDR3 region has 16 residues. The germline V gene encodes CDR1 MNHEY and CDR2 SMNVEV (reference sequence). The trim removed 3 bases at V and 6 bases at J, leaving 9 bases unmatched. CDR3 in amino acids: CASSLDRGFDTNEQFF. As DNA, the CDR3 is TGTGCCAGCAGTTTGGACAGGGGTTTCGATACCAATGAGCAGTTCTTC.

This clone was detected only a few times. CDR3 sequence (DNA): TGTGCCAGCAGTTTTCAGAATCAGCCCCAGCATTTT. Protein: CASSFQNQPQHF. The V call is TRBV27, the J call TRBJ1-5; D gene ambiguous. Per the germline V gene, CDR1 is MNHEY and CDR2 is SMNVEV (reference sequence). V dropped 3 bases and J dropped 4 bases, with 4 bases sitting between them. CDR3 length: 12 residues.

The gene calls are TRBV28 and TRBJ2-3; 10 bases align to TRBD2. V lost 5 bases, J lost 1 base, and 12 bases stayed unmatched. The CDR3 totals 18 residues. Looked up from germline, CDR1 is MDHEN and CDR2 is SYDVKM. The CDR3, as DNA: TGTGCCAGCAGTATAGCGGGGGGCTTAGGTTTCGGCACAGATACGCAGTATTTT. This codes for CASSIAGGLGFGTDTQYF.

The rearrangement uses TRBV27 and TRBJ2-7; tentative D call: TRBD2 (5 bases). There are 14 residues in the CDR3. Trimming left V 2 bases short and J 5 bases short, with 13 bases between. Germline V CDR1 and CDR2: MNHEY, SMNVEV (reference sequence). CDR3 protein: CASSLTGSVDEQYF. CDR3 bases: TGTGCCAGCAGTTTAACGGGGTCGGTAGACGAGCAGTACTTC.

The V gene is TRBV28, the J gene TRBJ2-3; D may be TRBD1 (6 bases). There are 15 residues in the CDR3. V was trimmed by 5 bases and J by 7 bases, leaving 19 bases between them. Germline-derived CDR1 and CDR2 are MDHEN and SYDVKM. The CDR3 DNA is TGTGCCAGCAGTCCACCGGGACACCAGGAACATACGCAGTATTTT. Residues: CASSPPGHQEHTQYF.

The DNA for the CDR3 is TGTGCCAGCAGCCAACCCGGGGGGGCTGACACCGGGGAGCTGTTTTTT. Encoded protein: CASSQPGGADTGELFF. The rearrangement joins TRBV4-2 to TRBJ2-2; 8 bases align to TRBD2. The germline CDR1 and CDR2 sequences are LGHNA and YNFKEQ. CDR3 length: 16 amino acids. Trimming cost V 2 bases and J 3 bases; bases outside gene matches: 5.

The chain couples TRBV28 to TRBJ1-2; unclear D gene. Germline lookup yields CDR1 MDHEN and CDR2 SYDVKM. The CDR3 has 16 amino acids. Trimming took 6 bases from V and 4 from J, leaving 21 bases between them. CDR3 sequence reads: CASSSPLKLRIYGYTF. CDR3 nucleotides: TGTGCCAGCAGCTCCCCCTTAAAACTTCGCATCTATGGCTACACCTTC.

V is TRBV28 and J is TRBJ1-1; TRBD1 matches at 7 bases. This CDR3 contains 14 residues. V was pared by 7 bases and J by 0 bases, with 5 bases of the junction left unmatched. Germline CDR1 MDHEN, CDR2 SYDVKM. CDR3 in amino acids: CASISQGLNTEAFF. As DNA, the CDR3 is TGTGCCAGCATCTCACAGGGGCTGAACACTGAAGCTTTCTTT.